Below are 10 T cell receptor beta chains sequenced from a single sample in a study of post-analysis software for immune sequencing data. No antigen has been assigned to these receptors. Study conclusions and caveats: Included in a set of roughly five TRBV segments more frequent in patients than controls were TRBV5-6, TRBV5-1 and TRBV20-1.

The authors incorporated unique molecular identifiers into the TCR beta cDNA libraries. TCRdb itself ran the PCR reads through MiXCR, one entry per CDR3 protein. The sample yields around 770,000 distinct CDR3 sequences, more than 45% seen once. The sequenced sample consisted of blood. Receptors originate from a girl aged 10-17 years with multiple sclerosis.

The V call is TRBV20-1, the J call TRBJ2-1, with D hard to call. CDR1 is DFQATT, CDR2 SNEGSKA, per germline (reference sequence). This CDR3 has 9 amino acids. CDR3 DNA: TGCACCTGCTACCCTGAGCAGTTCTTC. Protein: CTCYPEQFF.

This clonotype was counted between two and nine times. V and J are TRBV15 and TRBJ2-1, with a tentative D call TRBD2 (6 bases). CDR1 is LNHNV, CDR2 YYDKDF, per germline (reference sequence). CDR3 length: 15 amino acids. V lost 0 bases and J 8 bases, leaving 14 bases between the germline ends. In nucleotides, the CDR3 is TGTGCCACCAGCAGAGAAGATGAAGGGGAGGATGAGCAGTTCTTC. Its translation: CATSREDEGEDEQFF.

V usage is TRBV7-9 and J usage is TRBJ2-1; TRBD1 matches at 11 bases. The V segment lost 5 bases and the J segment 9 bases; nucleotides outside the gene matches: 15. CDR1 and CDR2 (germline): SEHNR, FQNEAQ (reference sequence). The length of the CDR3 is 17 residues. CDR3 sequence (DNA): TGTGCCAGCAGCACCACCGTCGGACAGGGGGCGCGGGGTGAGCAGTTCTTC. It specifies CASSTTVGQGARGEQFF.

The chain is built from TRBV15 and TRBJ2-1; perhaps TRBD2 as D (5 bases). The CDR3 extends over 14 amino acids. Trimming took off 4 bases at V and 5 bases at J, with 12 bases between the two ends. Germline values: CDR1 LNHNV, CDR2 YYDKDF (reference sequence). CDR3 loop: CATSIRTWDNEQFF. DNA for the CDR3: TGTGCCACCAGCATCAGGACTTGGGACAATGAGCAGTTCTTC. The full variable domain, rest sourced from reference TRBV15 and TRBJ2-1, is DAMVIQNPRYQVTQFGKPVTLSCSQTLNHNVMYWYQQKSSQAPKLLFHYYDKDFNNEADTPDNFQSRRPNTSFCFLDIRSPGLGDTAMYLCATSIRTWDNEQFFGPGTRLTVL.

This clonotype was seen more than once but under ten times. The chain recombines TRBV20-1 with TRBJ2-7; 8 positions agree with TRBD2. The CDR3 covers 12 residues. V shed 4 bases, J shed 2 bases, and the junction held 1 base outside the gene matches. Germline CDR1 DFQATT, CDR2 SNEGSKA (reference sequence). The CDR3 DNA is TGCAGTGCTAAGGGACTAGCCTACGAGCAGTACTTC. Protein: CSAKGLAYEQYF.

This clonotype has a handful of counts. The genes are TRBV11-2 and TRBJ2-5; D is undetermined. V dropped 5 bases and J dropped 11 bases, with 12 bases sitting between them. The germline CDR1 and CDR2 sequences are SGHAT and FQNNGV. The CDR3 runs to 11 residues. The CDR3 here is CASSTLNEQYF. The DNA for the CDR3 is TGTGCCAGCAGCACGCTGAATGAGCAGTACTTC.

CDR3 amino acids: CASSPGHMTDTQYF. The CDR3 coding sequence is TGTGCCAGCAGCCCGGGACATATGACGGATACGCAGTATTTT. The chain recombines TRBV7-3 with TRBJ2-3, with D tentatively TRBD1 (6 bases). CDR3 length: 14 amino acids. The V end lost 5 bases, the J end lost 6 bases, and 15 bases lay between the germline ends. The V gene's germline CDR1 is SGHTA and CDR2 FQGTGA.

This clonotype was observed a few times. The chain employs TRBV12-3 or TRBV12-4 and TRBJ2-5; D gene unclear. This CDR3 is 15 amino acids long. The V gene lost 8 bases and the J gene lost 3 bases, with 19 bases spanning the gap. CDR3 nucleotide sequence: TGTGCCAGCTCATCCAGAGGTAGCCCCGAAGAGACCCAGTACTTC. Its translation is CASSSRGSPEETQYF.

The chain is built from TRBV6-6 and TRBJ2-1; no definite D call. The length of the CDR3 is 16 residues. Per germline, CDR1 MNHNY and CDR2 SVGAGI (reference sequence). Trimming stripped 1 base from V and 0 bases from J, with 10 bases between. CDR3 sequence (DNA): TGTGCCAGCAGTTACTACGGCCAGAGCTCCTACAATGAGCAGTTCTTC. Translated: CASSYYGQSSYNEQFF.

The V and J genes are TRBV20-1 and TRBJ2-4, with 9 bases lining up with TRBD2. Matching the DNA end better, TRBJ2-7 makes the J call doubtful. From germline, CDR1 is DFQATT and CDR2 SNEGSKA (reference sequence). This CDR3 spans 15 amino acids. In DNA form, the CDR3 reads TGCAGTGCTAGAGACTCGCGGGAGGGGACCTACGAGCAGTACTTC. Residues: CSARDSREGTYEQYF.